Listed here is a single T cell receptor beta chain. Its cognate antigen has yet to be identified. No much larger clone exists at a distance of one base, and base qualities are not known. The record originates from a study of blood T cell repertoires in COVID-19 (dated by TCRdb to 2020 to 2022). Regarding the research as a whole: The collaborator samples originated in the United States, Italy and Spain and spanned the acute and convalescent phases of COVID-19. The samples were drawn from the first 160 participants of the ongoing ImmuneRACE study and from some 1,300 subjects provided by 6 global collaborators. The material from the prospective study consisted of cDNA or gDNA derived from T cells, B-cell-depleted T cells, or PBMCs. Where available, HLA class I and class II types were taken from metadata supplied by the sample provider and were not determined by assay-based typing. Nearly every sample came with metadata listing a de-identified subject ID, COVID-19 status, age in years and sex. The repertoires were released in a freely available public database intended as a resource for research on the immune response to SARS-CoV-2. Deeply sampled blood TCRbeta repertoires from subjects exposed to, actively infected with, or recovered from COVID-19 were included in the dataset.

The CDR3, from cysteine to phenylalanine, totals 14 residues. The read is trimmed to its CDR3 DNA, 42 bases read in frame from base 1. The junction shows trimming of 4 bases on V and 4 bases on J, plus 11 bases between the germline ends. The germline V gene specifies SGHTA as CDR1 and FQGTGA as CDR2. Results and caveats for the whole study, not just this receptor: The amount of clinical and demographic metadata varied by source and participant and was provided uncurated.

Whole blood was collected in K2EDTA tubes by collaborating institutions according to the institutions' own protocols. For TCRbeta analysis, collaborators shipped samples as frozen whole blood, isolated PBMCs, or DNA extracted from either of those sample types. TCRbeta CDR3 regions were amplified from genomic DNA by means of the immunoSEQ Assay, a bias-controlled multiplex PCR. Concerning the study's data processing: The number of nucleated cells in each sample was estimated by amplification of reference gene primers within the assay. Sequence reads were collapsed and filtered to measure the absolute abundance of every unique TCRbeta CDR3 rearrangement. Productive Simpson clonality was computed per sample as the square root of Simpson's diversity index over productive rearrangements. In TCRdb, the immuneACCESS table is reduced to in-frame sequences with V and J assigned. These tables do not hold every clone; where another copy was compared, an unresolved V gene accounts for under half, and the others remain unexplained. V and J calls and clone size are those listed in that table; D and trimming were worked out from the DNA. The sample profile shows over 150,000 clones; about 88% of them were found once. The ten largest clones capture 0.8% to 1.2% of the sample.

Sequencing was performed on peripheral blood. The sequence was obtained from a man between 35 and 55 years old with acute or convalescent COVID-19. Here the chain combines TRBV7-3 and TRBJ2-1; tentative D gene TRBD1, with 6 bases matching. CDR3 sequence: CASSSEGVYNEQFF. The sequenced DNA is TGTGCCAGCAGCTCAGAGGGGGTTTACAATGAGCAGTTCTTC.